Below are 30 T cell receptor beta chains sequenced from a single sample in a study of shared clonotypes between healthy human individuals. Terminally differentiated effector memory CD45RA+ cells were excluded by CCR7 positive selection of CD45RO-negative cells. Data came from immunoSEQ multiplex PCR; TCRdb stores just in-frame clones and leaves some out. Of more than 2 million clones listed, 93% are singletons. Material: naive CD8+ T cells from PBMCs. The receptors originated from a man aged 18 to 29 in good health. Some clones in this sample may be carry-over from other donors' samples.

J is TRBJ1-1 and V is TRBV6-1; 7 bases are shared with TRBD1. Trimming cost V 2 bases and J 1 base; bases outside gene matches: 4. This CDR3 spans 15 amino acids. CDR1 MNHNS and CDR2 SASEGT come from the germline V gene. The CDR3 region has the DNA TGTGCCAGCAGTGAATTCAGGACAGGGAACACTGAAGCTTTCTTT. Encoded protein: CASSEFRTGNTEAFF.

The chain recombines TRBV5-6 with TRBJ2-5, with D maybe TRBD2 (5 bases). V was clipped by 1 base and J by 11 bases, with 9 bases between them. CDR1 and CDR2 from the germline V gene are SGHDT and YYEEEE. The length of the CDR3 is 11 residues. The CDR3 protein is CASSLQEEQYF. The DNA of the CDR3 is TGTGCCAGCAGCTTGCAGGAGGAGCAGTACTTC.

This clone occurred once. A junction boundary mismatches the germline segment, possibly from a read error. The rearrangement uses TRBV4-1 and TRBJ2-1, with D tentatively TRBD2 (5 bases). The CDR3 loop spans 13 amino acids. The germline V gene encodes CDR1 MGHRA and CDR2 YSYEKL. The CDR3 reads CASSQDPPSQAVF. As DNA, the CDR3 is TGCGCCAGCAGCCAAGATCCGCCTAGCCAGGCGGTCTTC.

V is TRBV15 and J is TRBJ2-7; perhaps TRBD2 as D (7 bases). This CDR3 contains 16 residues. Looked up from germline, CDR1 is LNHNV and CDR2 is YYDKDF (reference sequence). V lost 0 bases and J lost 4, with 16 bases in between. The CDR3 DNA sequence: TGTGCCACCAGCAGAGATCTGGAGGGGGGGCGATACGAGCAGTACTTC. Translating it yields CATSRDLEGGRYEQYF.

V is TRBV28 and J is TRBJ1-3; 8 nucleotides match TRBD1. J was trimmed by 2 bases and V by 6 bases; bases with no gene match: 6. The CDR3 covers 15 residues. CDR1 MDHEN and CDR2 SYDVKM come from the germline V gene. CDR3: CASRAEDRAGNTIYF. CDR3 nucleotides: TGTGCCAGCAGGGCCGAGGACAGGGCTGGAAACACCATATATTTT. The complete variable domain, with remaining parts taken from reference TRBV28 and TRBJ1-3, reads DVKVTQSSRYLVKRTGEKVFLECVQDMDHENMFWYRQDPGLGLRLIYFSYDVKMKEKGDIPEGYSVSREKKERFSLILESASTNQTSMYLCASRAEDRAGNTIYFGEGSWLTVV.

The CDR3 loop reads CASSLYGRGSYEQYF. CDR3 coding DNA: TGTGCCAGCAGTTTATACGGGAGGGGTTCCTACGAGCAGTACTTC. The J gene is TRBJ2-7, the V gene TRBV27; TRBD2 aligns across 8 bases. From germline, CDR1 is MNHEY and CDR2 SMNVEV (reference sequence). This CDR3 region has 15 residues. The junction had 3 bases not matched to a gene; V was cut back by 1 base and J by 1 base.

The gene calls are TRBV27 and TRBJ1-1, with D perhaps TRBD1 (6 bases). CDR3 length equals 15 residues. V was shortened by 5 bases and J by 0 bases, with 13 bases between the two germline ends. CDR1 is MNHEY, CDR2 SMNVEV, per germline (reference sequence). CDR3 DNA: TGTGCCAGCAGTGCCCCGGGACAAATGAACACTGAAGCTTTCTTT. Translated, it gives CASSAPGQMNTEAFF.

On this clone: The junction differs from germline at one of its ends, possibly a read error. The chain combines TRBV27 with TRBJ2-1, with D perhaps TRBD2 (6 bases). The CDR3 length is 14 residues. From germline, CDR1 is MNHEY and CDR2 SMNVEV (reference sequence). The chain's CDR3 is CASSPSGLPKYTLF. CDR3 sequence (DNA): TGTGCCAGCAGTCCGTCGGGACTGCCCAAATACACCCTCTTC.

About this clone itself: Other DNA sequences in the sample encode the same CDR3. The rearrangement uses TRBV27 and TRBJ2-1; 7 bases fit TRBD2. Germline V gene lookup returns CDR1 MNHEY and CDR2 SMNVEV (reference sequence). This CDR3 contains 13 residues. J was trimmed by 5 bases and V by 5 bases; bases with no gene match: 3. The CDR3 DNA reads TGTGCCAGCAGTAGCGGGACTCACAATGAGCAGTTCTTC. Residues: CASSSGTHNEQFF.

This chain joins TRBV6-1 and TRBJ2-1, with TRBD1 as a possible D gene (5 bases). Trimming cost V 6 bases and J 3 bases, with 9 bases left between them. The CDR3 extends over 13 amino acids. The germline V gene has CDR1 MNHNS and CDR2 SASEGT. The CDR3 DNA reads as TGTGCCAGCAGAGCAGGACACTACAATGAGCAGTTCTTC. Encoded protein: CASRAGHYNEQFF.

The chain couples TRBV18 to TRBJ2-1, with 7 bases aligning to TRBD2. The CDR3 has 15 amino acids. V was pared by 2 bases and J by 8 bases, with 9 bases of the junction left unmatched. Germline CDR1 KGHSH, CDR2 LQKENI. The CDR3 DNA sequence: TGTGCCAGCTCACCATCTGACGGGAGGTGGGATGAGCAGTTCTTC. Protein product: CASSPSDGRWDEQFF.

The V call is TRBV2, the J call TRBJ1-1; possible D gene TRBD1, 6 bases. The CDR3 loop spans 13 amino acids. V dropped 10 bases and J dropped 6 bases, with 18 bases sitting between them. Germline lookup yields CDR1 SNHLY and CDR2 FYNNEI. The CDR3 coding sequence is TGTGCCACCAAAGATGACAGGCCCTCTGAAGCTTTCTTT. It specifies CATKDDRPSEAFF.

The table lists this clone with a count of one. This chain connects TRBV7-9 to TRBJ1-2; a weak D match, TRBD1 (5 bases). Germline CDR1 and CDR2: SEHNR and FQNEAQ (reference sequence). CDR3 length: 15 residues. V lost 3 bases and J 4 bases, leaving 15 bases between the germline ends. The CDR3 nucleotides read TGTGCCAGCAGCTTGGGGTCTCTAGGGGTCTATGGCTACACCTTC. This sequence encodes CASSLGSLGVYGYTF.

This chain uses TRBV27 with TRBJ2-7; weak D call: TRBD2 (5 bases). The V and J ends lost 3 bases and 6 bases respectively, with 12 bases between them. The CDR3 has 13 amino acids. Germline loops: CDR1 MNHEY, CDR2 SMNVEV (reference sequence). CDR3 in DNA: TGTGCCAGCAGTTTGGAGAGCCGGGGCGAGCAGTACTTC. Protein sequence: CASSLESRGEQYF.

The chain employs TRBV5-1 and TRBJ2-1; 7 bases agree with TRBD2. The CDR3 extends over 14 amino acids. V gave up 6 bases and J gave up 4 bases; unmatched junction bases: 7. The germline gives CDR1 SGHRS, CDR2 YFSETQ. The CDR3 spells CASTPSGIYNEQFF. The CDR3 nucleotides are TGCGCCAGCACCCCCAGCGGGATTTACAATGAGCAGTTCTTC.

The V call is TRBV19, the J call TRBJ2-1; a possible D gene is TRBD2 (5 bases). Trimming stripped 5 bases from V and 2 bases from J, with 19 bases between. Germline V gene data show CDR1 as LNHDA and CDR2 as SQIVND (reference sequence). The CDR3 runs 17 residues. DNA for the CDR3: TGTGCCAGTAGTTCCCTACCGGGGAACAGCCCCTACAATGAGCAGTTCTTC. This codes for CASSSLPGNSPYNEQFF.

The chain recombines TRBV7-2 with TRBJ2-7, with 7 bases identical to TRBD2. Trimming at V came to 4 bases and at J to 1 base, leaving 7 bases not matched to a gene. The CDR3 is made up of 15 amino acids. Germline CDR1 and CDR2: SGHTA and FQGNSA. CDR3 sequence (DNA): TGTGCCAGCAGCTCGCGAGCGGGGAGTTCCTACGAGCAGTACTTC. Translation: CASSSRAGSSYEQYF. Full variable domain (rest looked up from reference TRBV7-2 and TRBJ2-7): GAGVSQSPSNKVTEKGKDVELRCDPISGHTALYWYRQSLGQGLEFLIYFQGNSAPDKSGLPSDRFSAERTGGSVSTLTIQRTQQEDSAVYLCASSSRAGSSYEQYFGPGTRLTVT.

The rearrangement joins TRBV27 to TRBJ1-4, with D possibly being TRBD1 (5 bases). CDR1 is MNHEY and CDR2 is SMNVEV in the germline V gene (reference sequence). V lost 5 bases, J lost 4 bases, and 14 bases lay in between. The CDR3 has 15 residues. The CDR3 DNA reads as TGTGCCAGCAGTACCCTGACAGCTTATAATGAAAAACTGTTTTTT. Protein product: CASSTLTAYNEKLFF.

The chain couples TRBV7-9 to TRBJ1-3, with TRBD1 matching 9 bases. This CDR3 region has 16 residues. Germline trimming cut 4 bases from V and 3 bases from J; bases unmatched to any gene: 7. The germline V gene encodes CDR1 SEHNR and CDR2 FQNEAQ (reference sequence). The CDR3 DNA sequence: TGTGCCAGCAGCTCACCCGGGACAGGGCATGGAAACACCATATATTTT. It codes for CASSSPGTGHGNTIYF.

V usage is TRBV28 and J usage is TRBJ2-1; D may match TRBD1 or TRBD2 (5 bases each). This CDR3 is 16 amino acids long. V gave up 4 bases and J gave up 8 bases, with 21 bases separating them. Looked up from germline, CDR1 is MDHEN and CDR2 is SYDVKM. This CDR3 is CASSSAWERQGDEQFF. The CDR3 DNA is TGTGCCAGCAGTTCCGCCTGGGAGCGCCAGGGCGATGAGCAGTTCTTC.

The CDR3, as DNA: TGTGCCAGCAGCTTAGTCCGACAGGGCAATCAGCCCCAGCATTTT. This encodes CASSLVRQGNQPQHF. The V and J genes are TRBV7-6 and TRBJ1-5, with D possibly matching TRBD1 (6 bases). V was clipped by 1 base and J by 2 bases, with 9 bases between them. The germline gives CDR1 SGHVS, CDR2 FNYEAQ. CDR3 size: 15 residues.

This chain links TRBV10-3 with TRBJ2-3; D is possibly TRBD1 (6 bases). From germline, CDR1 is ENHRY and CDR2 SYGVKD. With 2 bases removed from V and 2 bases from J, the gap between germline ends came to 14 bases. The CDR3 extends over 16 amino acids. The CDR3 DNA sequence: TGTGCCATCAGTGAGACGTCGGGGACACCCACAGATACGCAGTATTTT. Protein product: CAISETSGTPTDTQYF.

The genes are TRBV7-3 and TRBJ2-3; D call uncertain. Germline lookup yields CDR1 SGHTA and CDR2 FQGTGA. V was clipped by 3 bases and J by 2 bases, with 12 bases between them. The CDR3 spans 15 residues. The CDR3 region is CASSLDGKNTDTQYF. The CDR3 nucleotides read TGTGCCAGCAGCTTGGACGGAAAGAACACAGATACGCAGTATTTT.

V is TRBV7-9 and J is TRBJ1-2; 7 nucleotides line up with TRBD1. This CDR3 is built from 14 residues. The germline V gene has CDR1 SEHNR and CDR2 FQNEAQ (reference sequence). V was clipped by 1 base and J by 3 bases; unmatched bases: 2. The CDR3: CASSLVTGDYGYTF. CDR3 sequence (DNA): TGTGCCAGCAGCTTAGTTACAGGGGACTATGGCTACACCTTC.

The V call is TRBV9, the J call TRBJ2-7, with TRBD2 as a possible D gene (5 bases). The CDR3 sequence is 15 residues long. CDR1 and CDR2 from the germline V gene are SGDLS and YYNGEE. V lost 0 bases and J lost 3, with 13 bases in between. CDR3 sequence: CASSVDHGRGYEQYF. In nucleotides, the CDR3 is TGTGCCAGCAGCGTAGATCACGGACGGGGCTACGAGCAGTACTTC. The whole variable domain, remainder taken from reference TRBV9 and TRBJ2-7, is DSGVTQTPKHLITATGQRVTLRCSPRSGDLSVYWYQQSLDQGLQFLIQYYNGEERAKGNILERFSAQQFPDLHSELNLSSLELGDSALYFCASSVDHGRGYEQYFGPGTRLTVT.

In regard to this clone: This CDR3 is also generated by other DNA sequences in the sample. This rearrangement joins TRBV6-5 to TRBJ2-1; perhaps TRBD1 as D (6 bases). V shed 1 base and J shed 5 bases, with 9 bases lying between them. Germline CDR1 MNHEY, CDR2 SVGAGI. This CDR3 has 14 residues. CDR3 sequence reads: CASSYYQGNNEQFF. The CDR3 coding sequence is TGTGCCAGCAGTTACTACCAGGGGAACAATGAGCAGTTCTTC.

The V and J genes are TRBV4-1 and TRBJ2-7; 8 nucleotides match TRBD2. Trimming at V came to 5 bases and at J to 4 bases, leaving 10 bases not matched to a gene. The CDR3 has 15 residues. Germline loops: CDR1 MGHRA, CDR2 YSYEKL. The CDR3 coding sequence is TGCGCCAGCAGCACACGACTAAGCGGGAGTTACGAGCAGTACTTC. As protein: CASSTRLSGSYEQYF.

This chain connects TRBV7-2 to TRBJ1-1; no definite D call. The germline V and J ends were trimmed by 5 bases and 2 bases, with 9 bases remaining between them. Germline loops: CDR1 SGHTA, CDR2 FQGNSA. The CDR3 covers 13 residues. The CDR3 loop reads CASSPFINTEAFF. For the CDR3, the DNA is TGTGCCAGCAGCCCGTTCATAAACACTGAAGCTTTCTTT.

As regards this clone: Within the sample, other DNA sequences also encode this same CDR3. J is TRBJ1-5 and V is TRBV9; D gene unclear. With 2 bases removed from V and 5 bases from J, the gap between germline ends came to 11 bases. This CDR3 is built from 14 residues. Germline V CDR1 and CDR2: SGDLS, YYNGEE. The DNA for the CDR3 is TGTGCCAGCAGCGTTGCAGGTGGGGATCAGCCCCAGCATTTT. This codes for CASSVAGGDQPQHF.

This clone was seen only once. This sequence joins TRBV4-2 and TRBJ2-3, with a possible D match to TRBD1 (5 bases). Germline CDR1 and CDR2: LGHNA and YNFKEQ. V was pared by 0 bases and J by 0 bases, with 13 bases between. There are 17 residues in the CDR3. The chain's CDR3 is CASSQDPGIFSTDTQYF. As DNA, the CDR3 is TGTGCCAGCAGCCAAGATCCAGGGATCTTTAGCACAGATACGCAGTATTTT.